The T cell receptor beta chain described here comes from a study of cytomegalovirus exposure and HLA in healthy donors. Sequencing was performed with immunoSEQ multiplex PCR; in TCRdb, only in-frame clones are kept and a portion is missing. The sample has approximately 300,000 clones, 87% seen once. Study results and caveats: Subsequent analysis of the 120 or so validation repertoires found a tendency for first-cohort TCR clusters to co-occur.

The sample holds one count of this clone. What it binds is unknown. The sequencing input was PBMCs. The sequence derives from a woman aged 25-40 years in good health and CMV-seropositive.

The CDR3 region has the DNA TGTGCCTGGAGTGTAGGTCTGGCCGGCCCCACTAATGAAAAACTGTTTTTT. It translates to CAWSVGLAGPTNEKLFF. V gene TRBV30 combines with J gene TRBJ1-4; D not certain. There are 17 residues in the CDR3. V gave up 0 bases and J gave up 2 bases, with 16 bases separating them. Per the germline V gene, CDR1 is GTSNPN and CDR2 is SVGIG (reference sequence).